These 25 T cell receptor beta chains originate from one sample sequenced in a study of shared clonotypes between healthy human individuals. Only in-frame clones appear in the TCRdb table, and some are missing; sequencing was by immunoSEQ multiplex PCR. This sample has under 600,000 clones, with about 96% found just once. The sample was naive CD4+ T cells sorted from blood. Subset here: CD45RA+ positively selected. Receptor source: a woman aged 25-40 years in good health.

This chain joins TRBV9 and TRBJ2-7, with D perhaps matching TRBD2 (5 bases). The length of the CDR3 is 17 residues. Germline CDR1 is SGDLS and CDR2 is YYNGEE. V lost 3 bases and J lost 0, with 19 bases in between. CDR3 DNA sequence: TGTGCCAGCAGCGCCCATATCGGCGGGTTTAGCTCCTACGAGCAGTACTTC. Protein sequence: CASSAHIGGFSSYEQYF. The full variable domain, with the rest looked up from reference TRBV9 and TRBJ2-7, is DSGVTQTPKHLITATGQRVTLRCSPRSGDLSVYWYQQSLDQGLQFLIQYYNGEERAKGNILERFSAQQFPDLHSELNLSSLELGDSALYFCASSAHIGGFSSYEQYFGPGTRLTVT.

This chain joins TRBV30 and TRBJ1-4; unclear D gene. The CDR3 loop spans 11 amino acids. The germline CDR1 and CDR2 sequences are GTSNPN and SVGIG (reference sequence). Trimming left V 5 bases short and J 12 bases short, with 13 bases between. The CDR3 region is CAWQDLTELFF. The CDR3 DNA is TGTGCCTGGCAAGACCTCACGGAACTGTTTTTT.

The rearrangement joins TRBV7-9 to TRBJ2-7, with D tentatively TRBD1 or TRBD2 (6 bases each). The V and J ends lost 5 bases and 2 bases respectively, with 19 bases between them. In germline, CDR1 is SEHNR, CDR2 FQNEAQ (reference sequence). This CDR3 has 16 residues. The CDR3: CASSRGDGLLTYEQYF. In nucleotides, the CDR3 is TGTGCCAGCAGCAGGGGGGACGGACTACTAACCTACGAGCAGTACTTC.

The V and J genes are TRBV6-1 and TRBJ1-4; no clear D gene. CDR3 size: 13 residues. Germline V gene sequence: CDR1 MNHNS, CDR2 SASEGT. The V gene lost 4 bases and the J gene lost 8 bases, with 11 bases spanning the gap. The CDR3 nucleotides read TGTGCCAGCAGTGGGATATACCAGGAAAAACTGTTTTTT. Protein product: CASSGIYQEKLFF.

This chain uses TRBV28 with TRBJ2-7, with TRBD2 matching over 8 bases. The CDR3 loop spans 18 amino acids. Per the germline V gene, CDR1 is MDHEN and CDR2 is SYDVKM. V lost 6 bases, J lost 2 bases, and 18 bases stayed unmatched. Written as DNA, the CDR3 is TGTGCCAGCAGCTCCCCCCAATCGCCGGGAGGGAAGCCCTACGAGCAGTACTTC. Protein sequence: CASSSPQSPGGKPYEQYF.

The CDR3 DNA follows: TGTGCCAGCAGGACATCCGGGACAGCTATTCAAGAGACCCAGTACTTC. Amino acids: CASRTSGTAIQETQYF. This sequence joins TRBV28 and TRBJ2-5, with 7 nucleotides matching TRBD1. The CDR3 contains 16 residues. Losses at the gene ends were 6 bases for V and 2 bases for J; bases not matched to a gene: 12. CDR1 is MDHEN and CDR2 is SYDVKM in the germline V gene.

This clone has only one observation. This chain links TRBV5-1 with TRBJ2-5; possibly TRBD1 or TRBD2 for D (5 bases each). CDR1 is SGHRS and CDR2 is YFSETQ in the germline V gene. V lost 7 bases, J lost 3 bases, and 16 bases lay in between. This CDR3 spans 14 amino acids. The CDR3 region has the DNA TGCGCCAGCTGGGAGACGGGGACCAAAGAGACCCAGTACTTC. Translated: CASWETGTKETQYF. The full variable domain, its missing parts supplied by reference TRBV5-1 and TRBJ2-5, is KAGVTQTPRYLIKTRGQQVTLSCSPISGHRSVSWYQQTPGQGLQFLFEYFSETQRNKGNFPGRFSGRQFSNSRSEMNVSTLELGDSALYLCASWETGTKETQYFGPGTRLLVL.

This clone was recorded once. V and J are TRBV28 and TRBJ2-7, with a tentative D call TRBD2 (5 bases). Germline CDR1 and CDR2: MDHEN and SYDVKM. The V gene lost 2 bases and the J gene lost 4 bases, with 6 bases spanning the gap. The CDR3 is 12 amino acids. The CDR3 loop is CASSLREYEQYF. CDR3 nucleotide sequence: TGTGCCAGCAGTTTAAGGGAGTACGAGCAGTACTTC.

The chain recombines TRBV18 with TRBJ2-7; 10 positions agree with TRBD1. Germline V CDR1 and CDR2: KGHSH, LQKENI. The CDR3 is 15 residues long. V was clipped by 6 bases and J by 4 bases; unmatched bases: 9. CDR3 sequence reads: CASSPRGQGEYEQYF. The CDR3 nucleotides read TGTGCCAGCTCGCCTAGAGGACAGGGGGAGTACGAGCAGTACTTC.

The V gene is TRBV11-2, the J gene TRBJ2-5; the match to TRBD1 covers 9 bases. Trimming at V came to 1 base and at J to 4 bases, leaving 4 bases not matched to a gene. The length of the CDR3 is 15 residues. Germline V gene data show CDR1 as SGHAT and CDR2 as FQNNGV. The DNA of the CDR3 is TGTGCCAGCAGCTTAGGGGGACAGGGAGGAGAGACCCAGTACTTC. Amino acids: CASSLGGQGGETQYF. Complete variable domain (other parts from reference TRBV11-2 and TRBJ2-5): EAGVAQSPRYKIIEKRQSVAFWCNPISGHATLYWYQQILGQGPKLLIQFQNNGVVDDSQLPKDRFSAERLKGVDSTLKIQPAKLEDSAVYLCASSLGGQGGETQYFGPGTRLLVL.

This sequence joins TRBV4-2 and TRBJ1-4; maybe TRBD1 (5 bases). V lost 3 bases, J lost 3 bases, and 14 bases lay in between. The CDR3 runs 16 residues. CDR1 is LGHNA, CDR2 YNFKEQ, per germline. CDR3 protein: CASSQTGGASNEKLFF. The CDR3 region has the DNA TGTGCCAGCAGCCAGACCGGTGGGGCGTCTAATGAAAAACTGTTTTTT.

The chain combines TRBV28 with TRBJ1-4; no reliable D call. The V gene lost 3 bases and the J gene lost 8 bases, with 16 bases spanning the gap. The length of the CDR3 is 15 residues. Germline V gives CDR1 MDHEN, CDR2 SYDVKM. For the CDR3, the DNA is TGTGCCAGCAGTTTTTCCGGGCCTCCCGGCGAAAAACTGTTTTTT. Translation gives CASSFSGPPGEKLFF.

The chain links TRBV7-9 to TRBJ1-1, with unresolved D. Trimming took off 5 bases at V and 2 bases at J, with 12 bases between the two ends. The CDR3 has 14 amino acids. Germline lookup yields CDR1 SEHNR and CDR2 FQNEAQ (reference sequence). CDR3 in amino acids: CASSRTWGNTEAFF. CDR3 DNA: TGTGCCAGCAGCCGGACCTGGGGAAACACTGAAGCTTTCTTT.

This clone was seen only once. J is TRBJ2-1 and V is TRBV2, with TRBD2 matching 9 bases. The CDR3 has 16 residues. With 2 bases clipped from V and 10 bases from J, the junction kept 12 bases outside the gene matches. CDR1 and CDR2 (germline): SNHLY, FYNNEI. The CDR3 spells CASSERLAGRLREQFF. DNA for the CDR3: TGTGCCAGCAGTGAAAGGCTAGCGGGACGGTTGAGGGAGCAGTTCTTC.

The chain has TRBV7-8 and TRBJ2-1, with TRBD2 identical over 7 bases. CDR1 and CDR2 from the germline V gene are SGHVS and FQNEAQ. The CDR3 covers 14 residues. V lost 7 bases to trimming and J lost 6 bases; unmatched junction nucleotides: 9. CDR3 sequence: CASTPSRELNEQFF. The CDR3 coding sequence is TGTGCCAGCACCCCGTCGCGGGAGCTCAATGAGCAGTTCTTC.

The chain combines TRBV7-7 with TRBJ2-4; D may be TRBD1 (6 bases). CDR3 length equals 12 residues. The ends were cut back, 8 bases at V and 4 bases at J, with 9 bases in the middle. Germline V CDR1 and CDR2: SSHAT, FNYEAQ (reference sequence). CDR3 DNA: TGTGCCAGCGGGACAAAGAAAAACATTCAGTACTTC. Translated: CASGTKKNIQYF.

The chain combines TRBV7-3 with TRBJ1-1; 9 bases map to TRBD1. V trimming: 5 bases; J trimming: 1 base; junction bases outside the gene matches: 8. CDR3 length equals 16 residues. The germline V gene encodes CDR1 SGHTA and CDR2 FQGTGA. Here the CDR3 reads CASSPNSGQGNTEAFF. CDR3 nucleotides: TGTGCCAGCAGCCCAAACTCGGGACAGGGGAACACTGAAGCTTTCTTT.

This chain joins TRBV7-2 and TRBJ2-3, with 8 bases aligning to TRBD2. With V trimmed by 5 bases and J by 1 base, 5 bases remained unmatched. Germline assignment: CDR1 SGHTA and CDR2 FQGNSA. The CDR3 loop spans 15 amino acids. CDR3: CASSVSGVGTDTQYF. DNA of the CDR3: TGTGCCAGCAGCGTTAGCGGGGTAGGCACAGATACGCAGTATTTT. Full variable domain (remainder filled in from reference TRBV7-2 and TRBJ2-3): GAGVSQSPSNKVTEKGKDVELRCDPISGHTALYWYRQSLGQGLEFLIYFQGNSAPDKSGLPSDRFSAERTGGSVSTLTIQRTQQEDSAVYLCASSVSGVGTDTQYFGPGTRLTVL.

This sequence joins TRBV5-6 and TRBJ2-7; 8 bases match TRBD1. The V and J ends lost 3 bases and 4 bases, in that order; junction bases with no gene match: 6. The CDR3 length is 14 residues. Germline CDR1 and CDR2: SGHDT and YYEEEE. The CDR3: CASSSGTGGYEQYF. Written as DNA, the CDR3 is TGTGCCAGCAGCTCCGGGACAGGCGGGTACGAGCAGTACTTC.

J is TRBJ2-7 and V is TRBV18; D gene unclear. The CDR3 consists of 12 residues. Trimming removed 3 bases at V and 4 bases at J, with 7 bases between. The germline V gene encodes CDR1 KGHSH and CDR2 LQKENI. The CDR3 is CASSPGEYEQYF. The CDR3 DNA sequence: TGTGCCAGCTCACCGGGCGAATACGAGCAGTACTTC.

The chain links TRBV2 to TRBJ2-3, with a possible D match to TRBD2 (6 bases). CDR1 and CDR2 (germline): SNHLY, FYNNEI. V dropped 6 bases and J dropped 0 bases, with 13 bases sitting between them. This CDR3 region has 15 residues. The CDR3: CASRISGRSTDTQYF. In DNA, the CDR3 is TGTGCCAGCAGGATTAGCGGACGAAGCACAGATACGCAGTATTTT.

The V gene is TRBV27, the J gene TRBJ2-7; TRBD1 is a possible D gene (5 bases). Trimming removed 1 base from V and 4 bases from J, with 11 bases in between. In germline, CDR1 is MNHEY, CDR2 SMNVEV (reference sequence). This CDR3 region has 14 residues. Written as DNA, the CDR3 is TGTGCCAGCAGTTTATTGACAGCCAAGTACGAGCAGTACTTC. Translation: CASSLLTAKYEQYF.

The chain recombines TRBV10-1 with TRBJ2-3; D is possibly TRBD1 or TRBD2 (5 bases each). V lost 9 bases to trimming and J lost 1 base, with 11 bases between them. Looked up from germline, CDR1 is WNHNN and CDR2 is SYGVQD (reference sequence). CDR3 length equals 13 residues. The CDR3 DNA sequence: TGCGCCAGTTCGGGACGGCGCACAGATACGCAGTATTTT. Its translation is CASSGRRTDTQYF.

The chain combines TRBV27 with TRBJ2-6; D unresolved. CDR3 length: 14 residues. V was pared by 4 bases and J by 0 bases, with 4 bases between. The germline gives CDR1 MNHEY, CDR2 SMNVEV (reference sequence). The CDR3 sequence: CASSSSSGANVLTF. CDR3 bases: TGTGCCAGCAGTTCCAGCTCTGGGGCCAACGTCCTGACTTTC.

This chain connects TRBV6-5 to TRBJ2-7, with TRBD2 matching 8 bases. Germline values: CDR1 MNHEY, CDR2 SVGAGI. The CDR3 is 13 amino acids. V was pared by 6 bases and J by 5 bases, with 6 bases of the junction left unmatched. The CDR3 protein is CASRGLAGHEQYF. CDR3 bases: TGTGCCAGCAGAGGCCTAGCGGGCCACGAGCAGTACTTC.